This T cell receptor (beta chain) was found in a study of T cell repertoires in cytomegalovirus infection. Across the whole study: Shared public TCR beta signatures pointed to both CMV infection and a matching HLA type.

Concerning this clonotype: No antigen is known for it.

MiXCR, run by TCRdb on the reads, gives a single entry per CDR3 protein. The repertoire holds hundreds of thousands of distinct CDR3 sequences, 20% to 30% seen once, with roughly 8% in the top ten. The CDR3 is 13 amino acids. Trimming removed 5 bases at V and 5 bases at J, with 10 bases between. Germline CDR1 and CDR2: LNHNV and YYDKDF (reference sequence). Study results and caveats: Accumulated public TCR beta family frequency recognized individuals carrying CMV together with the relevant HLA. The ex vivo response was dominated by HLA-C-restricted CMV-specific TCR beta clonotypes.

The sample was CD8+ T cells from PBMCs. The chain links TRBV15 to TRBJ2-1; possible D gene TRBD1, 5 bases. The clonotype was recovered from a human donor in good health (CMV status not recorded). Some clones in this sample may be carry-over from other donors' samples. DNA of the CDR3: TGTGCCACCAGCCCTAGGGGCCACAATGAGCAGTTCTTC. As protein: CATSPRGHNEQFF. The full variable domain, completed using reference TRBV15 and TRBJ2-1, is DAMVIQNPRYQVTQFGKPVTLSCSQTLNHNVMYWYQQKSSQAPKLLFHYYDKDFNNEADTPDNFQSRRPNTSFCFLDIRSPGLGDTAMYLCATSPRGHNEQFFGPGTRLTVL.